The source of this T cell receptor (beta chain) is a study of blood T cell dynamics during melanoma immunotherapy. Produced via immunoSEQ multiplex PCR; TCRdb's table is partial and in-frame only. Among approximately 15,000 clones listed, about 85% were seen once. V was shortened by 2 bases and J by 4 bases, with 9 bases between the two germline ends. This CDR3 region has 13 residues. CDR1 is SGDLS, CDR2 YYNGEE, per germline. Specified time point: pre-treatment baseline. The chain uses TRBV9 and TRBJ1-2, with a weak D call TRBD1 (6 bases). This specimen consisted of blood, obtained from a patient treated with checkpoint blockade. The TCR sequence derives from a human donor with melanoma. CDR3 amino acids: CASSVTGTYGYTF. The CDR3 DNA reads as TGTGCCAGCAGCGTCACAGGGACCTATGGCTACACCTTC.